One TCR beta chain is described in this entry. These data belong to a study of blood T cell repertoires in COVID-19. As for the study in general: COVID-19 samples, acute and convalescent, were from the United States, Italy and Spain. Sources were T cells, B-cell-depleted T cells, or PBMCs; the material itself was cDNA or gDNA.

V was pared by 3 bases and J by 3 bases, with 9 bases of the junction left unmatched. The CDR3 runs to 15 residues. Germline CDR1 is SQVTM and CDR2 is ANQGSEA. Original methodology: Using reference gene primer amplification, nucleated cell counts were estimated. The method was immunoSEQ multiplex PCR; TCRdb's version includes in-frame clones alone and lacks a portion of them. V, J and clone size are those of that table, while D and trimming were read from the DNA. The table has 90,000 to 100,000 clones, approximately 84% seen once; the top ten hold roughly 6.2%. This receptor was taken from a man in his 60s with acute or convalescent COVID-19. Sequencing was performed on peripheral blood. The V gene is TRBV29-1, the J gene TRBJ1-2; 8 nucleotides line up with TRBD1. CDR3 bases: TGCAGCGTTGATGGGCAGGGGGCTGATTACTATGGCTACACCTTC. This encodes CSVDGQGADYYGYTF.